A single sample gave rise to the 5 T cell receptor beta chains below, sequenced in a study of radiation and T cells in renal cell carcinoma. Only in-frame clones appear in the TCRdb table, and some are missing; sequencing was by immunoSEQ multiplex PCR. The sample yields around 80,000 clones, roughly 87% seen once. The time point denotes: blood 2 weeks post-SBRT. Treatment meaning: 15 Gy SBRT to primary tumor, nephrectomy 4 weeks later. The sequences come from blood, collected from a patient whose treatment included radiotherapy and nephrectomy. All receptors come from a man aged 60-69 years with renal cell carcinoma.

V usage is TRBV28 and J usage is TRBJ1-4, with D possibly matching TRBD1 (5 bases). Germline V lookup: CDR1 MDHEN, CDR2 SYDVKM. Trimming shortened V by 1 base and J by 4 bases, and 7 bases separated the two germline ends. This CDR3 region has 14 residues. The CDR3, as DNA: TGTGCCAGCAGTTTATCAGGGATTAATGAAAAACTGTTTTTT. This sequence encodes CASSLSGINEKLFF.

This chain joins TRBV6-1 and TRBJ1-1; D gene ambiguous. Deletions cut 2 bases from V and 0 bases from J, with 10 bases between. CDR1 and CDR2 from the germline V gene are MNHNS and SASEGT. The length of the CDR3 is 15 residues. The CDR3 loop is CASSEKSVMNTEAFF. CDR3 in DNA: TGTGCCAGCAGTGAAAAAAGCGTAATGAACACTGAAGCTTTCTTT.

This chain joins TRBV6-5 and TRBJ1-2; D might be TRBD1 (6 bases). The CDR3 is 13 residues long. Trimming removed 9 bases from V and 8 bases from J, with 19 bases in between. Germline CDR1 MNHEY, CDR2 SVGAGI. In nucleotides, the CDR3 is TGTGCCAGTTTCAGGACAGCCTCGGACGGCTACACCTTC. The encoded protein is CASFRTASDGYTF.

The chain uses TRBV29-1 and TRBJ2-7, with D possibly being TRBD2 (5 bases). Germline loops: CDR1 SQVTM, CDR2 ANQGSEA. V lost 4 bases, J lost 3 bases, and 13 bases lay in between. The length of the CDR3 is 13 residues. The CDR3 sequence is CSVVASAGYEQYF. The CDR3 DNA reads as TGCAGCGTTGTGGCCTCGGCGGGCTACGAGCAGTACTTC.

The chain recombines TRBV21-1 with TRBJ2-7; TRBD2, the D gene given by the table, was not confirmed from the DNA. TRBV21-1 is marked as a pseudogene. The CDR3 is 17 residues long. The CDR3 DNA reads TGTGCCAGCAGCAAAGCGCTTGAAACGGAGGGATCCTACGAGCAGTACTTC. The encoded protein is CASSKALETEGSYEQYF.